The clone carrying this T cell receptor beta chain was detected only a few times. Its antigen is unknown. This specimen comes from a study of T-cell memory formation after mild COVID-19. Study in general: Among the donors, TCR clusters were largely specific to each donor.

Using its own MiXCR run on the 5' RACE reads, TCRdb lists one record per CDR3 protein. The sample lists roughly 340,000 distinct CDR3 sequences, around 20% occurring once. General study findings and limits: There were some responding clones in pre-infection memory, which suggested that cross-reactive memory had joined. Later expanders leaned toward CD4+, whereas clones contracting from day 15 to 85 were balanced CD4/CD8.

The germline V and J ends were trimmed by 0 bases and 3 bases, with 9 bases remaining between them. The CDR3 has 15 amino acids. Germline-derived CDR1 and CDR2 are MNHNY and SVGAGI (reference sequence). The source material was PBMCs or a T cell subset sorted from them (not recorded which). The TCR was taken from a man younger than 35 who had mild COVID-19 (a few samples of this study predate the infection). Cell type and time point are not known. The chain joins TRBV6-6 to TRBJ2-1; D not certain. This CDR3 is CASSYSGTDYNEQFF. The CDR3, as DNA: TGTGCCAGCAGTTACTCGGGAACAGACTACAATGAGCAGTTCTTC.